The 21 T cell receptor beta chains listed next were all sequenced from one sample in a study of identical twins. MiXCR, run by TCRdb on the 5' RACE reads, gives a single entry per CDR3 protein. The sample records 450,000 to 650,000 distinct CDR3 sequences, around a tenth being singletons. These data also formed part of another study, on yellow fever vaccine responses in identical twins.

Source material: PBMCs. Receptors were obtained from a woman between 18 and 29 years old in good health.

This clonotype was seen repeatedly, ten times or more. The chain uses TRBV29-1 and TRBJ2-7, with TRBD1 as a possible D gene (6 bases). This CDR3 region has 12 residues. The germline V gene has CDR1 SQVTM and CDR2 ANQGSEA. Trimming pared 4 bases from V and 4 bases from J, leaving 11 bases between. CDR3 in DNA: TGCAGCGTTGGGCAGGGGATGTACGAGCAGTACTTC. Its protein is CSVGQGMYEQYF.

This clonotype has ten or more counts. The V gene is TRBV29-1, the J gene TRBJ2-1, with 10 nucleotides matching TRBD2. The CDR3 sequence is 16 residues long. CDR1 SQVTM and CDR2 ANQGSEA come from the germline V gene. The V gene end was trimmed by 6 bases and the J gene end by 2 bases; junction bases not matched to a gene: 10. CDR3 coding DNA: TGCAGCGTCGTAGGGACTAGCGCGCTGGCCTACAATGAGCAGTTCTTC. Translated, it gives CSVVGTSALAYNEQFF.

The genes are TRBV9 and TRBJ2-7; maybe TRBD1 (6 bases). Germline V gives CDR1 SGDLS, CDR2 YYNGEE. CDR3 length: 14 amino acids. Trimming pared 3 bases from V and 1 base from J, leaving 11 bases between. CDR3 in amino acids: CASSAEDRSYEQYF. CDR3 DNA: TGTGCCAGCAGCGCTGAGGACAGATCCTACGAGCAGTACTTC.

This clonotype was observed at least ten times. The chain employs TRBV5-1 and TRBJ2-2; TRBD1 matches at 9 bases. V was pared by 2 bases and J by 4 bases, with 15 bases of the junction left unmatched. CDR3 length: 19 residues. The germline gives CDR1 SGHRS, CDR2 YFSETQ. CDR3 loop: CASSFFWDRAVWSTGELFF. CDR3 DNA sequence: TGCGCCAGCAGCTTCTTTTGGGACAGGGCAGTATGGAGCACCGGGGAGCTGTTTTTT. Supplemented by reference TRBV5-1 and TRBJ2-2, the full variable domain reads KAGVTQTPRYLIKTRGQQVTLSCSPISGHRSVSWYQQTPGQGLQFLFEYFSETQRNKGNFPGRFSGRQFSNSRSEMNVSTLELGDSALYLCASSFFWDRAVWSTGELFFGEGSRLTVL.

This clonotype appeared many times. The CDR3 here is CASSLAAGAEETQYF. The CDR3 DNA reads as TGTGCCAGCAGCTTAGCCGCGGGGGCGGAGGAGACCCAGTACTTC. The chain links TRBV7-9 to TRBJ2-5, with D possibly matching TRBD2 (7 bases). Trimming removed 0 bases from V and 5 bases from J, with 13 bases in between. CDR3 length: 15 residues. Per germline, CDR1 SEHNR and CDR2 FQNEAQ (reference sequence). The entire variable domain, with the rest obtained from reference TRBV7-9 and TRBJ2-5, is as follows: DTGVSQNPRHKITKRGQNVTFRCDPISEHNRLYWYRQTLGQGPEFLTYFQNEAQLEKSRLLSDRFSAERPKGSFSTLEIQRTEQGDSAMYLCASSLAAGAEETQYFGPGTRLLVL.

This clonotype was observed a handful of times. J is TRBJ1-2 and V is TRBV5-1; 8 bases are shared with TRBD1. V lost 7 bases, J lost 7 bases, and 12 bases stayed unmatched. CDR1 is SGHRS, CDR2 YFSETQ, per germline. The CDR3 is 14 amino acids. In DNA form, the CDR3 reads TGCGCCAGCCGATTTTCGACAGGGGCAATTGGCTACACCTTC. Its translation: CASRFSTGAIGYTF. The variable domain in full, completed from reference TRBV5-1 and TRBJ1-2, reads KAGVTQTPRYLIKTRGQQVTLSCSPISGHRSVSWYQQTPGQGLQFLFEYFSETQRNKGNFPGRFSGRQFSNSRSEMNVSTLELGDSALYLCASRFSTGAIGYTFGSGTRLTVV.

This clonotype has a count of ten or more. This chain joins TRBV29-1 and TRBJ2-3; no clear D gene. The CDR3 contains 14 residues. V shed 1 base and J shed 2 bases, with 10 bases lying between them. The germline gives CDR1 SQVTM, CDR2 ANQGSEA. The CDR3 region has the DNA TGCAGCGTTGAAGGGGCCAGAGCCACAGATACGCAGTATTTT. Protein: CSVEGARATDTQYF.

The V call is TRBV5-1, the J call TRBJ2-3, with 11 bases matching TRBD1. The CDR3 is 15 residues long. V shed 3 bases, J shed 6 bases, and the junction held 6 bases outside the gene matches. Germline values: CDR1 SGHRS, CDR2 YFSETQ. The CDR3 loop reads CASSSRTGGADTQYF. The CDR3 bases are TGCGCCAGCAGCTCCAGGACAGGGGGCGCGGATACGCAGTATTTT.

This clonotype was found many times. The V call is TRBV4-2, the J call TRBJ2-2, with 8 positions matching TRBD2. This CDR3 region has 16 residues. V trimming: 0 bases; J trimming: 5 bases; junction bases outside the gene matches: 5. The V gene's germline CDR1 is LGHNA and CDR2 YNFKEQ. The CDR3 DNA is TGTGCCAGCAGCCAAGAAGCGGGGGATAGGACCGGGGAGCTGTTTTTT. Translation gives CASSQEAGDRTGELFF.

This clonotype was found a few times. The rearrangement uses TRBV3-1 and TRBJ2-7; tentative D call: TRBD1 (5 bases). CDR1 and CDR2 (germline): LGHDT, YNNKEL (reference sequence). Trimming took off 1 base at V and 2 bases at J, with 9 bases between the two ends. This CDR3 region has 14 residues. The CDR3 loop reads CASSQGQTTYEQYF. The CDR3 coding sequence is TGTGCCAGCAGCCAAGGACAGACAACCTACGAGCAGTACTTC.

The chain recombines TRBV7-3 with TRBJ2-7, with 11 bases aligning to TRBD1. The CDR3 spans 15 residues. The germline CDR1 and CDR2 sequences are SGHTA and FQGTGA. The V segment lost 3 bases and the J segment 6 bases; nucleotides outside the gene matches: 7. The CDR3 coding sequence is TGTGCCAGCAGCTTGATGGACAGGGGGCTTCCCGAGCAGTACTTC. This sequence encodes CASSLMDRGLPEQYF. Looking up the rest from reference TRBV7-3 and TRBJ2-7 gives the full variable domain: GAGVSQTPSNKVTEKGKYVELRCDPISGHTALYWYRQSLGQGPEFLIYFQGTGAADDSGLPNDRFFAVRPEGSVSTLKIQRTERGDSAVYLCASSLMDRGLPEQYFGPGTRLTVT.

The chain couples TRBV29-1 to TRBJ2-5, with 9 bases aligning to TRBD1. CDR1 and CDR2 (germline): SQVTM, ANQGSEA. The length of the CDR3 is 13 residues. J was trimmed by 6 bases and V by 4 bases; bases with no gene match: 6. The CDR3 here is CSVGRDRVKTQYF. The CDR3 bases are TGCAGCGTTGGCCGGGACAGGGTAAAGACCCAGTACTTC.

This clonotype has only a few counts. The chain carries TRBV24-1 and TRBJ2-3, with no clear D. Germline V gene data show CDR1 as KGHDR and CDR2 as SFDVKD. Between the trimmed V and J ends, which lost 3 bases and 1 base, there was a span of 16 bases. The CDR3 length is 17 residues. The CDR3 nucleotides read TGTGCCACCAGTGATCGTGGACCGCCATCTGGCACAGATACGCAGTATTTT. It is translated as CATSDRGPPSGTDTQYF.

This clonotype appeared many times. This sequence joins TRBV10-3 and TRBJ2-3; D is possibly TRBD1 (5 bases). The CDR3 sequence is 13 residues long. Germline CDR1 reads ENHRY; CDR2 reads SYGVKD. V lost 5 bases, J lost 2 bases, and 8 bases lay in between. CDR3 sequence reads: CAISPGLTDTQYF. The CDR3 bases are TGTGCCATCAGTCCAGGGCTCACAGATACGCAGTATTTT.

The CDR3 region has the DNA TGTGCCAGCAGCCACATAACTACCTACGAGCAGTACTTC. Protein sequence: CASSHITTYEQYF. The gene calls are TRBV11-2 and TRBJ2-7; D remains unclear. CDR1 and CDR2 (germline): SGHAT, FQNNGV. Trimming took off 5 bases at V and 2 bases at J, with 10 bases between the two ends. The CDR3 has 13 amino acids.

This clonotype was recorded a few times. The rearrangement joins TRBV7-9 to TRBJ2-7, with 12 bases lining up with TRBD2. V dropped 5 bases and J dropped 2; count of bases not matched to a gene: 7. This CDR3 is built from 16 residues. Germline V gives CDR1 SEHNR, CDR2 FQNEAQ (reference sequence). CDR3 coding DNA: TGTGCCAGCAGCGCAGATACTAGCGGGAGGACCTACGAGCAGTACTTC. Translation: CASSADTSGRTYEQYF.

This clonotype was recorded a few times. The V and J genes are TRBV6-5 and TRBJ2-3; D is uncertain. V was clipped by 0 bases and J by 5 bases, with 9 bases between them. Germline CDR1 MNHEY, CDR2 SVGAGI. This CDR3 is built from 14 residues. CDR3 sequence: CASSYSTGRDTQYF. CDR3 nucleotide sequence: TGTGCCAGCAGTTACTCGACCGGACGAGATACGCAGTATTTT.

This clonotype appeared a few times. The V call is TRBV3-1, the J call TRBJ2-7; unclear D gene. V lost 5 bases and J 5 bases, leaving 13 bases between the germline ends. CDR3 size: 13 residues. Germline V CDR1 and CDR2: LGHDT, YNNKEL (reference sequence). The CDR3 sequence: CASSELTAHEQYF. The CDR3 DNA reads as TGTGCCAGCAGCGAGTTAACGGCCCACGAGCAGTACTTC.

This clonotype came up a few times. The chain has TRBV6-1 and TRBJ2-5, with 11 bases aligning to TRBD1. Trimming took 7 bases from V and 4 from J; bases not matched to a gene: 11. The length of the CDR3 is 16 residues. Germline CDR1 MNHNS, CDR2 SASEGT. The chain's CDR3 is CASMKLGQGGRETQYF. The CDR3 DNA sequence: TGTGCCAGCATGAAATTGGGACAGGGGGGCCGAGAGACCCAGTACTTC.

This sequence joins TRBV10-3 and TRBJ2-2, with TRBD1 as a possible D gene (6 bases). Trimming shortened V by 6 bases and J by 2 bases, and 10 bases separated the two germline ends. Germline CDR1 is ENHRY and CDR2 is SYGVKD. The CDR3 consists of 14 residues. The CDR3 DNA is TGTGCCATCAGCCCGGGACAAAACACCGGGGAGCTGTTTTTT. This translates into CAISPGQNTGELFF.

This chain links TRBV7-8 with TRBJ2-3; 10 nucleotides align to TRBD1. This CDR3 has 13 amino acids. V gave up 7 bases and J gave up 8 bases; unmatched junction bases: 6. The germline gives CDR1 SGHVS, CDR2 FQNEAQ. CDR3 bases: TGTGCCAGCACTCCGAGGGACAGGGGTACGCAGTATTTT. The encoded protein is CASTPRDRGTQYF.